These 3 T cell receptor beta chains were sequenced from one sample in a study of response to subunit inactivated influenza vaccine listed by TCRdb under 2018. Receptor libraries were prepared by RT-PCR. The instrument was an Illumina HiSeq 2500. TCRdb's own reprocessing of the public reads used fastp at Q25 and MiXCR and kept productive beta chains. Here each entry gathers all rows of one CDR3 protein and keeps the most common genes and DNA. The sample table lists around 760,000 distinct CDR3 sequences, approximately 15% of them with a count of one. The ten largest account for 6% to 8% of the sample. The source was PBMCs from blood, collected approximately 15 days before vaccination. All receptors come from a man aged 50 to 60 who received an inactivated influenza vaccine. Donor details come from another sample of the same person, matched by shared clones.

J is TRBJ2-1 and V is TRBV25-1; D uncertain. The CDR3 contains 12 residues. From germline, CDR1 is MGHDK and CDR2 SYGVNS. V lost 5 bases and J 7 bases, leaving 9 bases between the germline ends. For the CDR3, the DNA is TGTGCCAGCAGTCTCTTCTCAAATGAGCAGTTCTTC. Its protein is CASSLFSNEQFF.

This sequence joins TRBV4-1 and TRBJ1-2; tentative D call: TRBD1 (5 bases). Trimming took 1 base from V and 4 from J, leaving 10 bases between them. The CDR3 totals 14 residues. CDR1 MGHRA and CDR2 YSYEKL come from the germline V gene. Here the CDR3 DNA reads TGCGCCAGCAGCCAAGTTCAGACAGTCTATGGCTACACCTTC. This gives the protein CASSQVQTVYGYTF.

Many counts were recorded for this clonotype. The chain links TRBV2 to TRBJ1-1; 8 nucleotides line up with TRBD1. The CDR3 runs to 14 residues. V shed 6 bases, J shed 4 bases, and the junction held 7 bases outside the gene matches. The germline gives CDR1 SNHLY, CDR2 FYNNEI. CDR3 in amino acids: CASRAQGALTEAFF. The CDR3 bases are TGTGCCAGCAGGGCTCAGGGGGCTCTCACTGAAGCTTTCTTT.